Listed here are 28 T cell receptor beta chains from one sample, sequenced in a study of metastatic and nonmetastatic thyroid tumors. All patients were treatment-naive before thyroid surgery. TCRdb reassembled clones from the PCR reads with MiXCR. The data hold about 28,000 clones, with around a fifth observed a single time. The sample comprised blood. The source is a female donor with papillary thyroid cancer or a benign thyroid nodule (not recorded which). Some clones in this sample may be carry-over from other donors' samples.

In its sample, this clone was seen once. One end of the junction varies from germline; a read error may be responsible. CDR3 coding DNA: TGCAGTGCAGGAGGACAGGGGGAGAGGTACGGGCAGTACTTC. Its translation is CSAGGQGERYGQYF. The J gene is TRBJ2-7, the V gene TRBV20-1; the match to TRBD1 covers 10 bases. CDR3 length: 14 amino acids. Germline loops: CDR1 DFQATT, CDR2 SNEGSKA (reference sequence).

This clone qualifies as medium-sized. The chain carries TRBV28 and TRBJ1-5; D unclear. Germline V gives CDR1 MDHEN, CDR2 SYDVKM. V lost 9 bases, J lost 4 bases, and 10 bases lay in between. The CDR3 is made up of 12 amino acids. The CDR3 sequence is CASGDLNQPQHF. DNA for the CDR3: TGTGCCAGTGGTGATTTAAATCAGCCCCAGCATTTT.

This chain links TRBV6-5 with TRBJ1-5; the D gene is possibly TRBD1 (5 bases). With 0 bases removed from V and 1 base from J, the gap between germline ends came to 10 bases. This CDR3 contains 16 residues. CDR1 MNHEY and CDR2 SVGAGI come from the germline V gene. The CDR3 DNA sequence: TGTGCCAGCAGTTACTCGGGGGTATCGAGCAATCAGCCCCAGCATTTT. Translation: CASSYSGVSSNQPQHF.

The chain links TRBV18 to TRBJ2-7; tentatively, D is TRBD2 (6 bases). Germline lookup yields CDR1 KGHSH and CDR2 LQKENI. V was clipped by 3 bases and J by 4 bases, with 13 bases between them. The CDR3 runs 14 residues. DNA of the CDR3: TGTGCCAGCTCACCGGGGACTGATCTTTACGAGCAGTACTTC. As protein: CASSPGTDLYEQYF.

CDR3 region: CSASGTSGAKYNEQFF. Written as DNA, the CDR3 is TGCAGTGCTAGCGGAACTAGCGGGGCGAAATACAATGAGCAGTTCTTC. The V and J genes are TRBV20-1 and TRBJ2-1; TRBD2 aligns across 10 bases. This CDR3 has 16 amino acids. Looked up from germline, CDR1 is DFQATT and CDR2 is SNEGSKA (reference sequence). V lost 3 bases to trimming and J lost 4 bases; unmatched junction nucleotides: 9.

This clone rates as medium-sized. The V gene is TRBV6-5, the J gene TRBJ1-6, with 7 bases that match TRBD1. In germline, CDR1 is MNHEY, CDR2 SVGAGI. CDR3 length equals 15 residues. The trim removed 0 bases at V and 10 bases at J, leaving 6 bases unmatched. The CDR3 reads CASSYSPGTASPLHF. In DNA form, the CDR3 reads TGTGCCAGCAGTTACTCCCCCGGGACAGCATCACCCCTCCACTTT.

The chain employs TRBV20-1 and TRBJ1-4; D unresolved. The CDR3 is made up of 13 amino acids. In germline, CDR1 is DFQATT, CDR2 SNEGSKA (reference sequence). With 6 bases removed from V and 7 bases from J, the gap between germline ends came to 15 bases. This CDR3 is CSAKQPLVEKLFF. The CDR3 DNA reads TGCAGTGCCAAACAGCCACTCGTTGAAAAACTGTTTTTT.

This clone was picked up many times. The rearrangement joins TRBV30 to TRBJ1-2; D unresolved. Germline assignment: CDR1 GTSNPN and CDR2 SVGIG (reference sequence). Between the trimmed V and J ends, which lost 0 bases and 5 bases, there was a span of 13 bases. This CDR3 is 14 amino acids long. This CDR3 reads CAWSVRTGRYGYTF. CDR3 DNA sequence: TGTGCCTGGAGTGTACGGACGGGTCGTTATGGCTACACCTTC.

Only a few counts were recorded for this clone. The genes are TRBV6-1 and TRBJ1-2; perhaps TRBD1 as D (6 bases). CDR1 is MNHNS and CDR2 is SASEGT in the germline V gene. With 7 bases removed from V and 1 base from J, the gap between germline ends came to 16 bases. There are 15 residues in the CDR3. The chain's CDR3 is CASKQGGARNYGYTF. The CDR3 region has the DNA TGTGCCAGCAAACAAGGGGGGGCCCGTAACTATGGCTACACCTTC.

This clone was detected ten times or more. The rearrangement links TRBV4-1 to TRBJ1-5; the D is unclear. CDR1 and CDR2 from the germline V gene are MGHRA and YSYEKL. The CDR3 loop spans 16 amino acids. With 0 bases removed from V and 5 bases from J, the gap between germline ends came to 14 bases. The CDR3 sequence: CASSQDLDSSYQPQHF. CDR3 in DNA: TGCGCCAGCAGCCAAGACCTGGACTCGAGCTATCAGCCCCAGCATTTT.

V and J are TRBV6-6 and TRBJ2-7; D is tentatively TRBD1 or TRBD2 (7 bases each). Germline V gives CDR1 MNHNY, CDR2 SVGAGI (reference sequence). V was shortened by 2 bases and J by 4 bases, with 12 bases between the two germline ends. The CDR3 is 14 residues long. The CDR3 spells CASSYQGGFYEQYF. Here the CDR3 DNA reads TGTGCCAGCAGTTACCAGGGGGGGTTTTACGAGCAGTACTTC.

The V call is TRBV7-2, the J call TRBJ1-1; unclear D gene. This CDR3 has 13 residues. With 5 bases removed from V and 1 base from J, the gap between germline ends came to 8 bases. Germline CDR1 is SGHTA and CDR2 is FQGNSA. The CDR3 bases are TGTGCCAGCAGCCAAGACAAGAACACTGAAGCTTTCTTT. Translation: CASSQDKNTEAFF.

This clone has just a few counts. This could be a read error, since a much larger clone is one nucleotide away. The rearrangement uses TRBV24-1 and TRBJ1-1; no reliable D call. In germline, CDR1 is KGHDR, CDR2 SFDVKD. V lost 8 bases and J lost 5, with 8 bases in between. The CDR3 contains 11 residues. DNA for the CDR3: TGTGCCACCACCCGTGGGACTGAAGCTTTCTTT. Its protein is CATTRGTEAFF.

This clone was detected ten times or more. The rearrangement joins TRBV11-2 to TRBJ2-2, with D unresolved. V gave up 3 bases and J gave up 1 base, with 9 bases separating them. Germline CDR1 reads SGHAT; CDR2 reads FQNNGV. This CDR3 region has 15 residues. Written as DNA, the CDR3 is TGTGCCAGCAGCTTTTGGAGTCAGAACACCGGGGAGCTGTTTTTT. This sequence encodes CASSFWSQNTGELFF.

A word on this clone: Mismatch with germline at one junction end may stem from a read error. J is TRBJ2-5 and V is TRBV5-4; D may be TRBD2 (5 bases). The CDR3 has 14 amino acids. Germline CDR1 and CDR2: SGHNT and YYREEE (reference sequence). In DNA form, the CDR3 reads TGTACCAGCACATCACAGCGGACCCAAGAGACCCAGTACTTC. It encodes CTSTSQRTQETQYF. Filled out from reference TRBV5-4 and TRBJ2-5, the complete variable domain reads ETGVTQSPTHLIKTRGQQVTLRCSSQSGHNTVSWYQQALGQGPQFIFQYYREEENGRGNFPPRFSGLQFPNYSSELNVNALELDDSALYLCTSTSQRTQETQYFGPGTRLLVL.

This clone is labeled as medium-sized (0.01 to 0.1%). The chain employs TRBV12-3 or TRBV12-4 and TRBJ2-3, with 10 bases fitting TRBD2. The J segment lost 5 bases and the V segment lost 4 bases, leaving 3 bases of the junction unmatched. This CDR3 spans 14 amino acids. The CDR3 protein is CASSSSGGEDTQYF. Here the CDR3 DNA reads TGTGCCAGCAGTTCGAGCGGGGGGGAAGATACGCAGTATTTT.

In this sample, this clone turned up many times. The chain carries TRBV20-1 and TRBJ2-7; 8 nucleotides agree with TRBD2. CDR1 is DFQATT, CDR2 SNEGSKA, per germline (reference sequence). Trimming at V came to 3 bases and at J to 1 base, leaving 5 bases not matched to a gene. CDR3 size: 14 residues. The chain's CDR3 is CSASMPSGSYEQYF. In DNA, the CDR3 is TGCAGTGCTAGTATGCCTAGCGGGTCCTACGAGCAGTACTTC.

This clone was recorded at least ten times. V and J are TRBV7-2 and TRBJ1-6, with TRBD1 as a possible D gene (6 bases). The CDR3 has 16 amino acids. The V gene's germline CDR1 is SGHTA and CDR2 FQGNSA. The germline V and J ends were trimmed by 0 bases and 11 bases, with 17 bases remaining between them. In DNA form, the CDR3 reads TGTGCCAGCAGCTTAGCTGTTGACGTAAGGGGGACACCCCTCCACTTT. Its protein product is CASSLAVDVRGTPLHF.

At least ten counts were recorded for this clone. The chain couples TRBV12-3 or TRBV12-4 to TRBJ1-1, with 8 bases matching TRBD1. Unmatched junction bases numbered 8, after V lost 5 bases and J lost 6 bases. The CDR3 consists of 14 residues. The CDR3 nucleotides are TGTGCCAGCAGTCCCCGGACAGGGACCGCTGAAGCTTTCTTT. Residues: CASSPRTGTAEAFF.

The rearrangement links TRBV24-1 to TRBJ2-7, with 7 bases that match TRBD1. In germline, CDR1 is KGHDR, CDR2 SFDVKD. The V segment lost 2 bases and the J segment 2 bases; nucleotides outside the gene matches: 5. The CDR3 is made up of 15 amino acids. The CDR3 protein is CATSDWDSPTYEQYF. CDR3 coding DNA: TGTGCCACCAGTGATTGGGACAGCCCCACCTACGAGCAGTACTTC.

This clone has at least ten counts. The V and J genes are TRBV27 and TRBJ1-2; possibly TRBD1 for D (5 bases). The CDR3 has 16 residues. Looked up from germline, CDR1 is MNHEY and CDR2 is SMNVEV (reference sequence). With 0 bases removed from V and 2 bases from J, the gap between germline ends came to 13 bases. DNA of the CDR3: TGTGCCAGCAGTTTATCTGTTGGGGACGGAAACTATGGCTACACCTTC. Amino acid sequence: CASSLSVGDGNYGYTF.

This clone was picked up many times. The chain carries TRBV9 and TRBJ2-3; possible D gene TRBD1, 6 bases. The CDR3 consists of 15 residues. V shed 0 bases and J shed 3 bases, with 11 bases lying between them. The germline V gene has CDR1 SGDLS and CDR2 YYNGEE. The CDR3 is CASSVGGQRTDTQYF. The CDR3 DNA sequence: TGTGCCAGCAGCGTAGGGGGGCAAAGAACAGATACGCAGTATTTT.

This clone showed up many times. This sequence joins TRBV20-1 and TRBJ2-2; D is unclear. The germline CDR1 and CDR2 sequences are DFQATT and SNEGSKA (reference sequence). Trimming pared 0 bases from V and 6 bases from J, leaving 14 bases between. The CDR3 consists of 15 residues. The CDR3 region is CSARDLKVGSGELFF. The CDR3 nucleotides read TGCAGTGCTAGAGATCTTAAAGTGGGTTCCGGGGAGCTGTTTTTT.

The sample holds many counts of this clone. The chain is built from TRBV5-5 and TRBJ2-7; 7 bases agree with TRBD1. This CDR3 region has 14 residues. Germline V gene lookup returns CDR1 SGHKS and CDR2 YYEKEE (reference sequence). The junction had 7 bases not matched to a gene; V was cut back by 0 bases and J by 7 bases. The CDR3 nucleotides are TGTGCCAGCAGCTTGGAGGTGAGGGGGCGAGAGCAGTACTTC. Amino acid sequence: CASSLEVRGREQYF. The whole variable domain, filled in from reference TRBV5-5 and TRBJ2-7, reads DAGVTQSPTHLIKTRGQQVTLRCSPISGHKSVSWYQQVLGQGPQFIFQYYEKEERGRGNFPDRFSARQFPNYSSELNVNALLLGDSALYLCASSLEVRGREQYFGPGTRLTVT.

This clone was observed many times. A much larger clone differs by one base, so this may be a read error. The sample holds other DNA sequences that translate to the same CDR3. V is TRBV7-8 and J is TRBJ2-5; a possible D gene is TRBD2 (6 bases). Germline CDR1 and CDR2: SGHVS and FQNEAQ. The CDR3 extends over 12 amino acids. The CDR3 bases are TGTGCCAGCAGCCGCTCGGGGGAGACTCAGTACTTC. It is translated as CASSRSGETQYF.

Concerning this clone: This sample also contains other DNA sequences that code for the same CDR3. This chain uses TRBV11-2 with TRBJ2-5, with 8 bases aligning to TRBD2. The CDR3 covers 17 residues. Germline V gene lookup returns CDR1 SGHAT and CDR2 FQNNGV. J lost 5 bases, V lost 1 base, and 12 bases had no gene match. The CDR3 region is CASSLVPSGSTGETQYF. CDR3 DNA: TGTGCCAGCAGCTTAGTTCCCAGCGGGAGCACGGGTGAGACCCAGTACTTC.

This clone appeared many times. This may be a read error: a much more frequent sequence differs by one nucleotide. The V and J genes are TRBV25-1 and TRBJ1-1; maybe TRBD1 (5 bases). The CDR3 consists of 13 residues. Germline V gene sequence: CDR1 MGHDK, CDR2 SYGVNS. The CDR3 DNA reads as TGTGACAGCAGTCGGGGCTGGGGGACTGAAGCTTTCTTT. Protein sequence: CDSSRGWGTEAFF.

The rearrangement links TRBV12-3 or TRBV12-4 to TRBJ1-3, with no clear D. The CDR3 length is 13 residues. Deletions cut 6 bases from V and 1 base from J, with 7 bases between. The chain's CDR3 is CASRESSGNTIYF. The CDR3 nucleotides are TGTGCCAGCAGGGAGAGTTCTGGAAACACCATATATTTT.